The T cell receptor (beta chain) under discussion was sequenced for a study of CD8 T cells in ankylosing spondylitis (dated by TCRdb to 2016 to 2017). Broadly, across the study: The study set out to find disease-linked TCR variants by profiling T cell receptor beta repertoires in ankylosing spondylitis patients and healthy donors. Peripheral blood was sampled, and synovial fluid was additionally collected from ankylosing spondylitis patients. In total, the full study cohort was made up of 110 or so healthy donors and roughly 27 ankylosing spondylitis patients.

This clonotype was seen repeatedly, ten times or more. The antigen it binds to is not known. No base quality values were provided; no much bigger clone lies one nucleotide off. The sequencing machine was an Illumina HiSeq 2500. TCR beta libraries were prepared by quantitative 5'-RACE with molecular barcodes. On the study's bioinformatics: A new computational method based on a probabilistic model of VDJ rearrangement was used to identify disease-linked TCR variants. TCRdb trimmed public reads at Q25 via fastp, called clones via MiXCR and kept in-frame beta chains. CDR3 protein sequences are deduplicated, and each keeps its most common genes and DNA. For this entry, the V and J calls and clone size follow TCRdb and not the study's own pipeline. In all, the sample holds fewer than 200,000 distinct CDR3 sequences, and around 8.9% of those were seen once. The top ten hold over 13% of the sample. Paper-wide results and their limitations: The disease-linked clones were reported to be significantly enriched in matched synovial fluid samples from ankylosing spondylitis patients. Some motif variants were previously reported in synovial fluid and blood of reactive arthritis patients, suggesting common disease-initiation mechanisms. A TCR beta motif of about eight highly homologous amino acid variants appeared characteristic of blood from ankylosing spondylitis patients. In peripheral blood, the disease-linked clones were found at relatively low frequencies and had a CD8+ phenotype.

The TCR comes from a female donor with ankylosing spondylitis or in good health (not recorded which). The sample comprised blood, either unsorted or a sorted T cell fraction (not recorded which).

The CDR3 region reads CASSSSDRFTDTQYF. The DNA sequence is as follows: TGCGCCAGCAGCTCTTCTGACAGGTTCACAGATACGCAGTATTTT. Recombination joined TRBV5-1 with TRBJ2-3; the D segment could be TRBD1, given 6 matching bases. Trimming at the junction amounts to 3 bases on V and 2 bases on J, and the germline ends lie 13 bases apart. The CDR3 starts with the cysteine, ends with the phenylalanine, and has 15 residues. The CDR3 DNA has 45 bases and is translated from base 1. For CDR1 and CDR2, the germline V gene lists SGHRS and YFSETQ.